A single count supports the clone carrying this TCR beta chain. The sample belongs to a study of shared clonotypes between healthy human individuals. From germline, CDR1 is SGHVS and CDR2 FNYEAQ. V lost 3 bases and J lost 5, with 19 bases in between. This CDR3 comprises 16 residues. Samples underwent the assay at deep level. Each subset's genomic DNA was shared equally among a number of immunoSEQ plates. Clones were read by immunoSEQ multiplex PCR, and TCRdb kept only the in-frame ones, dropping some. Of 300,000 to 400,000 clones in the sample, less than 85% are singletons; the top ten hold 10%. This TCR was recovered from a man aged 30-40 years in good health. J is TRBJ1-1 and V is TRBV7-6; unclear D gene. Sequencing was performed on memory CD4+ T cells sorted from blood. Subset defined: CD45RA-negative fraction. The CDR3 reads CASSFAGPPFGTEAFF. The CDR3 nucleotides read TGTGCCAGCAGCTTTGCGGGTCCCCCCTTCGGGACTGAAGCTTTCTTT.